Described below is a single T cell receptor (beta chain) sequence and its context. The target antigen is unknown. Profiling relied on immunoSEQ multiplex PCR, and the TCRdb table lists in-frame clones only, not all of them. The sample contains around 320,000 clones, roughly 84% of which appear only once. The sample's treatment: roughly 19 received Ad26.COV2.S at low or high dose, single or two shots; roughly 5 received placebo; per-sample allocation not given. Material that was analyzed had been drawn on day 63 after the first vaccine or placebo injection. The sample comes from a study of Ad26.COV2.S vaccination and SARS-CoV-2 variants. Whole-study findings and limits: Placebo recipients trailed vaccine recipients in spike-specific TCR breadth. TCR breadth and depth analyses may have underestimated total T cell responses. Substantial breadth in spike-specific CD8+ and CD4+ T cell responses was reportedly seen after vaccination.

V was cut by 2 bases and J by 3 bases, with 15 bases left in between. Germline CDR1 is SGHNT and CDR2 is YYREEE (reference sequence). There are 15 residues in the CDR3. This sample comprised peripheral blood, obtained in a trial of Ad26.COV2.S vaccine versus placebo. V usage is TRBV5-4 and J usage is TRBJ2-7; D is perhaps TRBD1 (6 bases). This receptor was identified in a person between 18 and 65 years old who received the Ad26.COV2.S COVID-19 vaccine or a placebo. The CDR3 nucleotides are TGTGCCAGCAGCTTCGCCGGGACACAACACTACGAGCAGTACTTC. Protein: CASSFAGTQHYEQYF.